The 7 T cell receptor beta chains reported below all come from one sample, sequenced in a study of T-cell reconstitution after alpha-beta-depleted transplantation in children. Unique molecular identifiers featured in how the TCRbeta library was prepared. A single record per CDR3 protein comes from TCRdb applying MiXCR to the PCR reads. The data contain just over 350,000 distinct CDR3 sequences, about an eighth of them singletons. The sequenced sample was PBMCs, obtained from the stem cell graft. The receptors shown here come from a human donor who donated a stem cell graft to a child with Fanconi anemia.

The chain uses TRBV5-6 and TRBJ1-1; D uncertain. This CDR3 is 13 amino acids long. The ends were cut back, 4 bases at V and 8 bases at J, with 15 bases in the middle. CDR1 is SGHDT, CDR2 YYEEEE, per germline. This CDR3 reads CASSRLGMIEAFF. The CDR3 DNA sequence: TGTGCCAGCAGCCGCCTCGGGATGATAGAAGCTTTCTTT. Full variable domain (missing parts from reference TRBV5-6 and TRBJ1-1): DAGVTQSPTHLIKTRGQQVTLRCSPKSGHDTVSWYQQALGQGPQFIFQYYEEEERQRGNFPDRFSGHQFPNYSSELNVNALLLGDSALYLCASSRLGMIEAFFGQGTRLTVV.

CDR3 sequence (DNA): TGTGCCAGTAGTCCCCGACAGGGGGCCGGGGAGCTGTTTTTT. Its protein product is CASSPRQGAGELFF. The chain employs TRBV19 and TRBJ2-2; 9 nucleotides align to TRBD1. The CDR3 is 14 residues long. The germline gives CDR1 LNHDA, CDR2 SQIVND (reference sequence). V lost 5 bases and J lost 6; bases outside the gene matches: 4.

The CDR3 loop reads CASSLRDGVYGYTF. The CDR3, as DNA: TGTGCCAGCTCACTACGGGACGGAGTCTATGGCTACACCTTC. This chain links TRBV18 with TRBJ1-2, with a tentative D call TRBD1 (5 bases). This CDR3 has 14 amino acids. Per the germline V gene, CDR1 is KGHSH and CDR2 is LQKENI. Trimming took 4 bases from V and 4 from J, leaving 13 bases between them.

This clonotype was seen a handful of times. The CDR3 DNA is TGTGCCAGCAGTCCTAGGTACGCCTCCTACAATGAGCAGTTCTTC. This codes for CASSPRYASYNEQFF. The chain couples TRBV6-2 or TRBV6-3 to TRBJ2-1; D not certain. The length of the CDR3 is 15 residues. Trimming cost V 5 bases and J 0 bases, with 11 bases left between them. Per germline, CDR1 MNHEY and CDR2 SVGEGT.

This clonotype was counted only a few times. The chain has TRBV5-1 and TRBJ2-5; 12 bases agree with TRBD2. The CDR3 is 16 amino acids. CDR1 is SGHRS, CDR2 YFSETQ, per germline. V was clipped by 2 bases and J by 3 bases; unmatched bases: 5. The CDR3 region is CASSFGLAGGEETQYF. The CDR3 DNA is TGCGCCAGCAGCTTCGGCCTAGCGGGGGGGGAAGAGACCCAGTACTTC. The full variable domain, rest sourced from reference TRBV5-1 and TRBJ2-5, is KAGVTQTPRYLIKTRGQQVTLSCSPISGHRSVSWYQQTPGQGLQFLFEYFSETQRNKGNFPGRFSGRQFSNSRSEMNVSTLELGDSALYLCASSFGLAGGEETQYFGPGTRLLVL.

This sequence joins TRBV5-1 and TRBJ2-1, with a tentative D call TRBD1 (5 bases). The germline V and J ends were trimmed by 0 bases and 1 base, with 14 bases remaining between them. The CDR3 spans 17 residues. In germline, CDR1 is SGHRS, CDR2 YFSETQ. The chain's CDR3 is CASSLATVSGSYNEQFF. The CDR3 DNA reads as TGCGCCAGCAGCTTGGCCACTGTGTCAGGGTCCTACAATGAGCAGTTCTTC. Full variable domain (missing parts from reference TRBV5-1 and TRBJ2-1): KAGVTQTPRYLIKTRGQQVTLSCSPISGHRSVSWYQQTPGQGLQFLFEYFSETQRNKGNFPGRFSGRQFSNSRSEMNVSTLELGDSALYLCASSLATVSGSYNEQFFGPGTRLTVL.

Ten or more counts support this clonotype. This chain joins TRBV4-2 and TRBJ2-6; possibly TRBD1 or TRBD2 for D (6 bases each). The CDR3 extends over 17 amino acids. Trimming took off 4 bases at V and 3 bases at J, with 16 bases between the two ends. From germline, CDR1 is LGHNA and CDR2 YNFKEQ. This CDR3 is CASSPGGRAYGANVLTF. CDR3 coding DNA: TGTGCCAGCAGCCCCGGGGGCCGGGCGTATGGGGCCAACGTCCTGACTTTC.